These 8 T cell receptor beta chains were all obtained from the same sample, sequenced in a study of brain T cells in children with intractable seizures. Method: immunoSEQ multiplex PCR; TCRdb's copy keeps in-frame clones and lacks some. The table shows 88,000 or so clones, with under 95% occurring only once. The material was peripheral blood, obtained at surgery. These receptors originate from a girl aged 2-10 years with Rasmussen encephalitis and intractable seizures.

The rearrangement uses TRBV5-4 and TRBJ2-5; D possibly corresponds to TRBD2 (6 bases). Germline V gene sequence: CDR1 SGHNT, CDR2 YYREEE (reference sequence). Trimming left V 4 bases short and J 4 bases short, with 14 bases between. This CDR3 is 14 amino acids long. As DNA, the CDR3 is TGTGCCAGCAGCCCGGAGGCGGGGATAGAGACCCAGTACTTC. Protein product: CASSPEAGIETQYF.

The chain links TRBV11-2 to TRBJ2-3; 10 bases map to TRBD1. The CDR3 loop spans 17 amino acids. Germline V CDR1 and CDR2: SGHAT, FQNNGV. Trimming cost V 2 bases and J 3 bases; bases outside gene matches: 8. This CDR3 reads CASSLPRQGAQTDTQYF. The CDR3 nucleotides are TGTGCCAGCAGCTTACCGCGACAGGGGGCGCAGACAGATACGCAGTATTTT.

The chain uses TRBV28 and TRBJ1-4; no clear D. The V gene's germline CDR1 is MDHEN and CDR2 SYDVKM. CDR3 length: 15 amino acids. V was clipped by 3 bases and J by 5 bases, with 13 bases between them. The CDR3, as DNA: TGTGCCAGCAGTTTTGTAGACGGCCCGAATGAAAAACTGTTTTTT. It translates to CASSFVDGPNEKLFF.

CDR3 protein: CASSYSGVADTQYF. For the CDR3, the DNA is TGTGCCAGCAGTTACTCAGGGGTCGCAGATACGCAGTATTTT. The gene calls are TRBV6-2 or TRBV6-3 and TRBJ2-3, with D tentatively TRBD1 (5 bases). V was shortened by 0 bases and J by 4 bases, with 8 bases between the two germline ends. The germline V gene has CDR1 MNHEY and CDR2 SVGEGT. The CDR3 consists of 14 residues.

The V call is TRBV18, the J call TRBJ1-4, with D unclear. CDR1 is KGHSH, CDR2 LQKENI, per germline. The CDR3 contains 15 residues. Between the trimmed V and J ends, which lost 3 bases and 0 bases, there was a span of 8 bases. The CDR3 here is CASSPMQTTNEKLFF. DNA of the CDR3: TGTGCCAGCTCACCGATGCAGACAACTAATGAAAAACTGTTTTTT. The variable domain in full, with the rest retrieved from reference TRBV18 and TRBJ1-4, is NAGVMQNPRHLVRRRGQEARLRCSPMKGHSHVYWYRQLPEEGLKFMVYLQKENIIDESGMPKERFSAEFPKEGPSILRIQQVVRGDSAAYFCASSPMQTTNEKLFFGSGTQLSVL.

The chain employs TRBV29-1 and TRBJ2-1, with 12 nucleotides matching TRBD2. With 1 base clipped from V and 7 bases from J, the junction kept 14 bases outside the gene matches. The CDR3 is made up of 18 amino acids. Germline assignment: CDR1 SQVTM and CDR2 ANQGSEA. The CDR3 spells CSVEGLAGGSQLKNEQFF. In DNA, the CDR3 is TGCAGCGTTGAAGGGCTAGCGGGAGGGTCCCAACTGAAGAATGAGCAGTTCTTC.

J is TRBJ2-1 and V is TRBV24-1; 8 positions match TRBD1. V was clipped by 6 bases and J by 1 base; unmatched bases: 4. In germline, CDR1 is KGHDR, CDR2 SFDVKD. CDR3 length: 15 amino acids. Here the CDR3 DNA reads TGTGCCACCAGTCTCCGGGACAGGTCCTACAATGAGCAGTTCTTC. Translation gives CATSLRDRSYNEQFF.

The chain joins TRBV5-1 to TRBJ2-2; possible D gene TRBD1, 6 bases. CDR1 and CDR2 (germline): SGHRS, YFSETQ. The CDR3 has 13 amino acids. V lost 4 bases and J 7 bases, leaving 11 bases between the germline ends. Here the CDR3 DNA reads TGCGCCAGCAGCGAACAGGGAGACGGGGAGCTGTTTTTT. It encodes CASSEQGDGELFF.